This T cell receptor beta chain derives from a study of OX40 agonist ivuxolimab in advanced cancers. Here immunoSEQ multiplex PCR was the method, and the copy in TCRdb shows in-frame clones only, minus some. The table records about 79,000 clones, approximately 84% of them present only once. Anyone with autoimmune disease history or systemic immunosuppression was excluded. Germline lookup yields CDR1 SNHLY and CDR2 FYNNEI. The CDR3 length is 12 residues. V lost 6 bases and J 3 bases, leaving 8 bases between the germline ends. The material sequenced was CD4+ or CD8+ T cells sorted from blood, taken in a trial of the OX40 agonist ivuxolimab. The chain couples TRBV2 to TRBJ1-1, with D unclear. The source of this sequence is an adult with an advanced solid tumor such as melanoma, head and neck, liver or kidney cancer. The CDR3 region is CASSSKDTEAFF. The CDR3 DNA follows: TGTGCCAGCAGCTCGAAAGACACTGAAGCTTTCTTT. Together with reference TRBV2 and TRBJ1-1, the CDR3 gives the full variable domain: EPEVTQTPSHQVTQMGQEVILRCVPISNHLYFYWYRQILGQKVEFLVSFYNNEISEKSEIFDDQFSVERPDGSNFTLKIRSTKLEDSAMYFCASSSKDTEAFFGQGTRLTVV.